The rows below give T cell receptor beta chains drawn from one sample of a study of Ad26.COV2.S vaccination and SARS-CoV-2 variants. The table came from immunoSEQ multiplex PCR; TCRdb's copy has only in-frame clones and leaves some out. The sample includes roughly 460,000 clones, about 89% of them seen just once. The sample was peripheral blood, taken in a trial of Ad26.COV2.S vaccine versus placebo. The origin of the receptors is a person between 18 and 60 years old who received the Ad26.COV2.S COVID-19 vaccine or a placebo. CDR3s include the opening cysteine and the closing phenylalanine or tryptophan. Each record gives: clone size, J gene, V gene, D gene, CDR3 DNA, CDR3 protein. The D gene is left open where the match is weak. Expanded clones are given a class, and other clones once, few, many or no size at all.

abundance: -
j_gene: TRBJ2-1
v_gene: TRBV6-5
d_gene: TRBD2
CDR3nt: TGTGCCAGCAGTTACCTGGCTAGCGGGATCGACAATGAGCAGTTCTTC
CDR3aa: CASSYLASGIDNEQFF

abundance: -
j_gene: TRBJ1-5
v_gene: TRBV6-2/TRBV6-3
d_gene: -
CDR3nt: TGTGCCAGCAGTTACTCAGGGGGGCAGTCTGGTCAGCCCCAGCATTTT
CDR3aa: CASSYSGGQSGQPQHF

abundance: -
j_gene: TRBJ1-5
v_gene: TRBV6-2/TRBV6-3
d_gene: TRBD1
CDR3nt: TGTGCCAGCAGTTACAGGGACAGGGAAAGGAATCAGCCCCAGCATTTT
CDR3aa: CASSYRDRERNQPQHF

abundance: -
j_gene: TRBJ1-4
v_gene: TRBV25-1
d_gene: -
CDR3nt: TGTGCCAGCAGTGACTCCGGACGGCCCGTAAAACTGTTTTTT
CDR3aa: CASSDSGRPVKLFF

abundance: -
j_gene: TRBJ2-1
v_gene: TRBV12-3/TRBV12-4
d_gene: -
CDR3nt: TGTGCCAGCAGTTTAGCGGGATTGCGTGAGCAGTTCTTC
CDR3aa: CASSLAGLREQFF

abundance: -
j_gene: TRBJ1-2
v_gene: TRBV4-1
d_gene: -
CDR3nt: TGCGCCAGCAGCCAAGAAGGGGTGGGGGCAGGGTTCGGCTACACCTTC
CDR3aa: CASSQEGVGAGFGYTF

abundance: -
j_gene: TRBJ2-6
v_gene: TRBV18
d_gene: -
CDR3nt: TGTGCCAGCTCACCACGGGCAGACTCTGGGGCCAACGTCCTGACTTTC
CDR3aa: CASSPRADSGANVLTF

abundance: once
j_gene: TRBJ1-1
v_gene: TRBV5-4
d_gene: -
CDR3nt: TGTGCCAGCAGCTTGTTTCAGGGTACTGAAGCTTTCTTT
CDR3aa: CASSLFQGTEAFF

abundance: -
j_gene: TRBJ1-1
v_gene: TRBV5-1
d_gene: -
CDR3nt: TGCGCCAGCAGCAGCAACTCTGGACAGTCTCTCCGGGGGGACACTGAAGCTTTCTTT
CDR3aa: CASSSNSGQSLRGDTEAFF

abundance: -
j_gene: TRBJ1-3
v_gene: TRBV7-2
d_gene: -
CDR3nt: TGTGCCAGCAGCTTAGATGCTGGCGCGGCTGGAAACACCATATATTTT
CDR3aa: CASSLDAGAAGNTIYF

abundance: -
j_gene: TRBJ2-7
v_gene: TRBV2
d_gene: -
CDR3nt: TGTGCCAGCAGTTCAGAGGGTCGGGAGCAGTACTTC
CDR3aa: CASSSEGREQYF

abundance: -
j_gene: TRBJ2-1
v_gene: TRBV18
d_gene: -
CDR3nt: TGTGCCAGCTCACCGATGAGACTACCCACCAATGAGCAGTTCTTC
CDR3aa: CASSPMRLPTNEQFF

abundance: few
j_gene: TRBJ2-7
v_gene: TRBV28
d_gene: TRBD1
CDR3nt: TGTGCCAGCAGTTTGCGGACAGGGGGGGTTCTCGAGCAGTACTTC
CDR3aa: CASSLRTGGVLEQYF

abundance: -
j_gene: TRBJ1-1
v_gene: TRBV10-2
d_gene: TRBD1
CDR3nt: TGCGCCAGCAGTGAGCAGGGACAGGGGTCGCGGGCTTTCTTT
CDR3aa: CASSEQGQGSRAFF

abundance: -
j_gene: TRBJ2-1
v_gene: TRBV28
d_gene: TRBD2
CDR3nt: TGTGCCAGCAGTTCCGGGACTAGCGGGAACCCACGCTCCTACAATGAGCAGTTCTTC
CDR3aa: CASSSGTSGNPRSYNEQFF

abundance: -
j_gene: TRBJ1-5
v_gene: TRBV2
d_gene: TRBD1
CDR3nt: TGTGCCAGCAGTGAAAACGAAAGGGACAGGGGAAATCAGCCCCAGCATTTT
CDR3aa: CASSENERDRGNQPQHF

abundance: -
j_gene: TRBJ2-1
v_gene: TRBV6-5
d_gene: TRBD1
CDR3nt: TGTGCCAGCAGTTACCCGGGACAGGGGGTTTATGAGCAGTTCTTC
CDR3aa: CASSYPGQGVYEQFF

abundance: -
j_gene: TRBJ1-1
v_gene: TRBV15
d_gene: -
CDR3nt: TGTGCCACCAGCAGCACCACTGAAGCTTTCTTT
CDR3aa: CATSSTTEAFF

abundance: -
j_gene: TRBJ2-3
v_gene: TRBV10-1
d_gene: -
CDR3nt: TGCGCCAGCCGTAGCGGCGCCGGGGATACGCAGTATTTT
CDR3aa: CASRSGAGDTQYF

abundance: -
j_gene: TRBJ2-1
v_gene: TRBV28
d_gene: -
CDR3nt: TGTGCCAGCAGTTTTTCCCCGCCTCCCTACAATGAGCAGTTCTTC
CDR3aa: CASSFSPPPYNEQFF